The subject of this entry is one TCR beta chain. The data were taken from a study of blood T cell repertoires in COVID-19. Study overall: Sites in the United States, Italy and Spain provided acute and convalescent COVID-19 samples.

V lost 0 bases and J 5 bases, leaving 14 bases between the germline ends. The CDR3 totals 15 residues. Per the germline V gene, CDR1 is SGHRS and CDR2 is YFSETQ. Using immunoSEQ multiplex PCR, the repertoire was profiled, and TCRdb retains in-frame clones only, with some absent. This sample has around 120,000 clones, with around four fifths found just once. Sequenced: peripheral blood. The origin of this receptor is a human donor in a cohort sampled during active COVID-19. The chain combines TRBV5-1 with TRBJ2-5; D possibly corresponds to TRBD1 (5 bases). The CDR3 sequence is CASSLESGLRETQYF. In nucleotides, the CDR3 is TGCGCCAGCAGCTTGGAGTCAGGGCTTCGGGAGACCCAGTACTTC. The full variable domain, its missing parts supplied by reference TRBV5-1 and TRBJ2-5, is KAGVTQTPRYLIKTRGQQVTLSCSPISGHRSVSWYQQTPGQGLQFLFEYFSETQRNKGNFPGRFSGRQFSNSRSEMNVSTLELGDSALYLCASSLESGLRETQYFGPGTRLLVL.